This T cell receptor (beta chain) was found in a study of immune cell composition in non-small cell lung cancer. Points on this clone: What it binds is unknown.

The normal lung sample lay at least 3 cm, and maximally far, from the tumour. Frozen unsorted single-cell suspensions supplied the genomic DNA. General study findings and limits: In adenocarcinoma, maximal tumour-associated clone frequency tracked TIL tumour reactivity. Clones >0.5% enriched in tumour were rarer in adenocarcinoma (roughly 35%) than squamous (approximately 75%).

Sequenced by immunoSEQ multiplex PCR; TCRdb stores in-frame clones only, minus some. The table has 400 or so clones, around two thirds seen once. V was pared by 6 bases and J by 2 bases, with 19 bases between. Germline V gene lookup returns CDR1 MNHNY and CDR2 SVGAGI (reference sequence). CDR3 size: 16 residues. This TCR came from a human donor with non-small cell lung cancer. The sample taken for sequencing was non-adjacent lung tissue. The rearrangement joins TRBV6-6 to TRBJ1-2, with D unresolved. Here the CDR3 reads CASSPLDGRANYGYTF. The DNA of the CDR3 is TGTGCCAGCAGCCCCTTGGACGGAAGGGCCAACTATGGCTACACCTTC.